This entry lists 5 T cell receptor beta chains sequenced from one sample in a study of cytomegalovirus exposure and HLA in healthy donors. 60 Vbeta and 13 Jbeta primers were used in PCR. Data came from immunoSEQ multiplex PCR; TCRdb stores just in-frame clones and leaves some out. The sample has approximately 97,000 clones, approximately 80% seen once. Sequencing was carried out using PBMCs. The receptors come from a male donor in good health and CMV-seropositive.

The V gene is TRBV7-3, the J gene TRBJ2-5, with D perhaps TRBD1 (5 bases). Deletions cut 5 bases from V and 7 bases from J, with 14 bases between. Germline V CDR1 and CDR2: SGHTA, FQGTGA. The CDR3 is made up of 13 amino acids. This CDR3 is CASSVTQGRTQYF. In DNA form, the CDR3 reads TGTGCCAGCAGCGTTACCCAGGGTCGGACCCAGTACTTC.

The chain links TRBV5-1 to TRBJ1-1, with a weak D call TRBD1 (5 bases). Trimming cost V 0 bases and J 4 bases, with 10 bases left between them. Germline-derived CDR1 and CDR2 are SGHRS and YFSETQ. The CDR3 extends over 14 amino acids. CDR3 nucleotides: TGCGCCAGCAGCTTGGTGGCAGGGCCCACTGAAGCTTTCTTT. Encoded protein: CASSLVAGPTEAFF.

DNA of the CDR3: TGTGCCAGCAGGCTCGGGACAATCCCCTACGAGCAGTACTTC. It yields the protein CASRLGTIPYEQYF. This chain uses TRBV6-1 with TRBJ2-7, with D perhaps matching TRBD1 (6 bases). Trimming pared 6 bases from V and 2 bases from J, leaving 14 bases between. CDR1 and CDR2 from the germline V gene are MNHNS and SASEGT. The CDR3 extends over 14 amino acids.

The J gene is TRBJ1-1, the V gene TRBV7-2; 9 bases align to TRBD1. The junction had 6 bases not matched to a gene; V was cut back by 5 bases and J by 8 bases. Germline V gene sequence: CDR1 SGHTA, CDR2 FQGNSA. The CDR3 runs 13 residues. The CDR3 nucleotides read TGTGCCAGCAGCCAGGGACAGGGCCGAGAAGCTTTCTTT. Protein product: CASSQGQGREAFF.

The V and J genes are TRBV7-8 and TRBJ2-3; D is uncertain. Germline lookup yields CDR1 SGHVS and CDR2 FQNEAQ. The length of the CDR3 is 13 residues. V lost 5 bases to trimming and J lost 1 base, with 7 bases between them. Written as DNA, the CDR3 is TGTGCCAGCAGCGGCGAGGGCACAGATACGCAGTATTTT. Residues: CASSGEGTDTQYF.